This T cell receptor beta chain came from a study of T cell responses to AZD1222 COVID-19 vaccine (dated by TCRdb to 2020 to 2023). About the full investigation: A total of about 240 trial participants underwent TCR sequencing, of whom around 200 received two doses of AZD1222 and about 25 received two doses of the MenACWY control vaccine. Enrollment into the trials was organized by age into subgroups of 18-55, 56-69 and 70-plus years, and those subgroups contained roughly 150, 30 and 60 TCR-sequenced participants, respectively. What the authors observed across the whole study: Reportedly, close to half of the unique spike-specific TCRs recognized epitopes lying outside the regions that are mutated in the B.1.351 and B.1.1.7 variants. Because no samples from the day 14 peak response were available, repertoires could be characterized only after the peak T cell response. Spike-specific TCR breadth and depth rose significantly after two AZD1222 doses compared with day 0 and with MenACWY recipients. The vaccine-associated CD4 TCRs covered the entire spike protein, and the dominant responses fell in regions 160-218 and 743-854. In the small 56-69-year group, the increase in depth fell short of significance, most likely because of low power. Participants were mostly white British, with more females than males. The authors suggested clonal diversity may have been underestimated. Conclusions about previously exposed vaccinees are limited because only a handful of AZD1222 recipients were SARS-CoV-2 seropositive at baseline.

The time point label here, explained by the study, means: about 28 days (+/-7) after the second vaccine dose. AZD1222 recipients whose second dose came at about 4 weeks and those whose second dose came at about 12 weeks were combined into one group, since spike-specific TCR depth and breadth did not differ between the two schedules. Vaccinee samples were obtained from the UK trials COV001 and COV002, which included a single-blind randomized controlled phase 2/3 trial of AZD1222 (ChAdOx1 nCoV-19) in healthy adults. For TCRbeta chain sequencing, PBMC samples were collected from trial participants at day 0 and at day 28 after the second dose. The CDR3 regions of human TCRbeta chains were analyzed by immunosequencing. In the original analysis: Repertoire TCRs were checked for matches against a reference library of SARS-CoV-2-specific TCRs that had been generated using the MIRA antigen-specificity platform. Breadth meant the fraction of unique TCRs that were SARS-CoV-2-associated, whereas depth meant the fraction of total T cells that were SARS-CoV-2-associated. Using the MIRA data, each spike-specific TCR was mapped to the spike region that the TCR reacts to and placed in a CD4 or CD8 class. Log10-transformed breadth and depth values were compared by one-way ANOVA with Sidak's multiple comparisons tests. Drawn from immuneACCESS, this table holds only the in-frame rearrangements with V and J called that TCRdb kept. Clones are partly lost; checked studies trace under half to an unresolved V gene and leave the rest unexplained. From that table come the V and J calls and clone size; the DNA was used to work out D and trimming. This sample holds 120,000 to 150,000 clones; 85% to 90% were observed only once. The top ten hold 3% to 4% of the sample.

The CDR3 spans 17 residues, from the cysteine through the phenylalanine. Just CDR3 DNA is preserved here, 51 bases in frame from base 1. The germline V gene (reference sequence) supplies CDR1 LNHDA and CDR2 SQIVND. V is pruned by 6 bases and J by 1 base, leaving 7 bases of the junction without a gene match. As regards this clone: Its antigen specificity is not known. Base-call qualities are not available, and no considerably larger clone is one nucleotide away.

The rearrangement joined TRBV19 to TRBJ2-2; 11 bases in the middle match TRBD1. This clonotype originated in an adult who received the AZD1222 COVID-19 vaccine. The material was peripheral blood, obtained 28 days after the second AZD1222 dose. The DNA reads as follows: TGTGCCAGTAGCAGGGACAGGGGGACACAGAACACCGGGGAGCTGTTTTTT. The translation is CASSRDRGTQNTGELFF.